The sequence of this T cell receptor (beta chain) was determined in a study of T cell responses to AZD1222 COVID-19 vaccine. Overall study results and limits: Repertoire sampling happened only post peak T cell response.

This clone turned up a few times. The antigen is not known. Sequencing was performed with immunoSEQ multiplex PCR; in TCRdb, only in-frame clones are kept and a portion is missing. The sample lists some 150,000 clones, roughly 89% seen once, with around 5.4% in the top ten. This CDR3 has 12 amino acids. CDR1 is SGHVS, CDR2 FQNEAQ, per germline. V was shortened by 1 base and J by 3 bases, with 4 bases between the two germline ends. This sequence joins TRBV7-8 and TRBJ2-7; D not resolved. The material sequenced was peripheral blood, taken on day 0 of AZD1222 vaccination. This receptor was obtained from an adult in good health. The DNA of the CDR3 is TGTGCCAGCAGCTTAGACTTCTACGAGCAGTACTTC. Amino acid sequence: CASSLDFYEQYF.